Listed here are 5 T cell receptor beta chains from one sample, sequenced in a study of T-cell memory formation after mild COVID-19. A single record per CDR3 protein comes from TCRdb applying MiXCR to the 5' RACE reads. The sample lists about 610,000 distinct CDR3 sequences, roughly 17% occurring once. The sample comprised PBMCs or a T cell subset sorted from them (not recorded which). The receptor set was obtained from an adult woman who had mild COVID-19 (a few samples of this study predate the infection). Cell type and time point are not known.

This clonotype was seen a few times. The chain uses TRBV10-3 and TRBJ1-6; D gene ambiguous. CDR1 and CDR2 from the germline V gene are ENHRY and SYGVKD. CDR3 length equals 15 residues. Between the trimmed V and J ends, which lost 0 bases and 13 bases, there was a span of 16 bases. The DNA of the CDR3 is TGTGCCATCAGTGAGTCGAGCGTCCTAGGTCTCCCCCTCCACTTT. It is translated as CAISESSVLGLPLHF.

The V and J genes are TRBV2 and TRBJ2-7; 8 bases agree with TRBD2. The CDR3 has 14 residues. Trimming removed 5 bases from V and 7 bases from J; junction bases left unmatched: 10. Looked up from germline, CDR1 is SNHLY and CDR2 is FYNNEI. The CDR3 region is CASSPSGGPGEQYF. In nucleotides, the CDR3 is TGTGCCAGCAGTCCCAGCGGGGGCCCGGGTGAGCAGTACTTC.

This chain links TRBV12-3 or TRBV12-4 with TRBJ1-1; TRBD1 matches 9 bases. The length of the CDR3 is 15 residues. With V trimmed by 5 bases and J by 2 bases, 6 bases remained unmatched. The CDR3: CASSPNRGLNTEAFF. The CDR3 bases are TGTGCCAGCAGTCCAAACAGGGGGCTAAACACTGAAGCTTTCTTT.

The chain joins TRBV29-1 to TRBJ2-3; 9 positions agree with TRBD1. Trimming took 3 bases from V and 6 from J; bases not matched to a gene: 10. The CDR3 spans 15 residues. Germline V gene data show CDR1 as SQVTM and CDR2 as ANQGSEA. The CDR3 sequence: CSVEEGQGGWDTQYF. The CDR3 bases are TGCAGCGTTGAGGAGGGACAGGGAGGATGGGATACGCAGTATTTT.

V is TRBV19 and J is TRBJ2-7; TRBD1 matches at 8 bases. This CDR3 comprises 15 residues. Unmatched junction bases numbered 9, after V lost 4 bases and J lost 4 bases. Germline V gene data show CDR1 as LNHDA and CDR2 as SQIVND (reference sequence). The CDR3 DNA is TGTGCCAGTAGTACCTGGACAGGGCGGAAGTACGAGCAGTACTTC. Protein: CASSTWTGRKYEQYF. The full variable domain, with the rest looked up from reference TRBV19 and TRBJ2-7, is DGGITQSPKYLFRKEGQNVTLSCEQNLNHDAMYWYRQDPGQGLRLIYYSQIVNDFQKGDIAEGYSVSREKKESFPLTVTSAQKNPTAFYLCASSTWTGRKYEQYFGPGTRLTVT.